This T cell receptor beta chain was found in a study of OX40 agonist ivuxolimab in advanced cancers. Study-wide findings and caveats: More expanded clones were seen, on average, in CD8+ T cells than in CD4+.

Notes on this clone: Its antigen is as yet unknown.

The CDR3 spans 13 residues. CDR1 is KGHSH, CDR2 LQKENI, per germline. V lost 5 bases to trimming and J lost 4 bases; unmatched junction nucleotides: 1. Sequenced by immunoSEQ multiplex PCR; TCRdb stores in-frame clones only, minus some. The sample carries some 73,000 clones, just over 85% recorded once. Sequenced here: CD4+ or CD8+ T cells sorted from blood, sampled in a trial of the OX40 agonist ivuxolimab. The receptor's source is an adult with an advanced solid tumor such as melanoma, head and neck, liver or kidney cancer. V gene TRBV18 combines with J gene TRBJ2-5; 10 nucleotides align to TRBD1. The chain's CDR3 is CASSRTGGETQYF. CDR3 bases: TGTGCCAGCTCAAGGACAGGGGGAGAGACCCAGTACTTC.